This passage covers 21 T cell receptor beta chains from one sample sequenced in a study of blood T cells in healthy people across ages. The authors ran a second PCR of roughly 6 to 12 cycles using a sample-barcoded 5' primer and a J-beta primer mix. One entry per CDR3 protein results from TCRdb running MiXCR on the 5' RACE reads. Of fewer than 2 million distinct CDR3 sequences in the sample, 35% to 50% are singletons; the top ten hold 20% to 25%. Sample: blood. These receptor sequences come from a human donor in good health.

In its sample, this clonotype was seen a few times. This chain uses TRBV20-1 with TRBJ1-6; no firm D call. V shed 6 bases and J shed 13 bases, with 19 bases lying between them. The V gene's germline CDR1 is DFQATT and CDR2 SNEGSKA (reference sequence). The length of the CDR3 is 13 residues. The CDR3 region has the DNA TGCAGTGCCCCAGCTGGCGGTCAGCTGCCCCTCCACTTT. Its protein is CSAPAGGQLPLHF.

The chain combines TRBV15 with TRBJ2-5; 11 bases are shared with TRBD2. Germline CDR1 and CDR2: LNHNV and YYDKDF (reference sequence). J gave up 6 bases and V 0 bases, and 12 bases lay outside the gene matches. The CDR3 sequence is 18 residues long. CDR3 in amino acids: CATSRDGGLAGGGKTQYF. CDR3 nucleotides: TGTGCCACCAGCAGAGATGGGGGGCTAGCGGGGGGTGGAAAGACCCAGTACTTC.

This chain joins TRBV10-3 and TRBJ1-5; TRBD1 is a possible D gene (5 bases). V lost 0 bases to trimming and J lost 6 bases, with 18 bases between them. CDR1 is ENHRY and CDR2 is SYGVKD in the germline V gene. CDR3 size: 17 residues. CDR3 sequence reads: CAISESTTRDRGQPQHF. CDR3 nucleotide sequence: TGTGCCATCAGTGAGTCGACGACACGGGACCGGGGTCAGCCCCAGCATTTT.

The chain employs TRBV20-1 and TRBJ2-7, with D hard to call. CDR1 is DFQATT, CDR2 SNEGSKA, per germline (reference sequence). Trimming removed 4 bases from V and 4 bases from J, with 11 bases in between. This CDR3 is built from 12 residues. The CDR3 DNA is TGCAGTGCTATGCCGGACCCTTACGAGCAGTACTTC. As protein: CSAMPDPYEQYF.

This clonotype was seen repeatedly, ten times or more. The chain is built from TRBV6-2 or TRBV6-3 and TRBJ2-5; no clear D gene. The CDR3 covers 11 residues. V dropped 2 bases and J dropped 5 bases, with 3 bases sitting between them. Germline V lookup: CDR1 MNHEY, CDR2 SVGEGT. CDR3 nucleotides: TGTGCCAGCAGTTACCCTGAGACCCAGTACTTC. This sequence encodes CASSYPETQYF.

As for this clonotype: An end of the junction does not agree with germline; a read error may underlie this. This sequence joins TRBV7-2 and TRBJ1-1; a weak D match, TRBD1 (5 bases). Germline V gives CDR1 SGHTA, CDR2 FQGNSA. The CDR3 loop spans 14 amino acids. The DNA of the CDR3 is TGTGCCAGCAGCTTCGACAGCTTGAACACTAAAGCTTTCTTT. Its translation: CASSFDSLNTKAFF.

CDR3 sequence (DNA): TGTGCCACCAGTGATTACGTGCGGGACAGGGGGCAAGAGACCCAGTACTTC. Protein: CATSDYVRDRGQETQYF. The genes are TRBV24-1 and TRBJ2-5, with 11 bases lining up with TRBD1. Germline-derived CDR1 and CDR2 are KGHDR and SFDVKD. The CDR3 is 17 residues long. With 2 bases clipped from V and 2 bases from J, the junction kept 6 bases outside the gene matches.

This chain joins TRBV29-1 and TRBJ2-7; possibly TRBD2 for D (5 bases). This CDR3 region has 15 residues. Trimming took off 7 bases at V and 2 bases at J, with 21 bases between the two ends. CDR1 is SQVTM, CDR2 ANQGSEA, per germline. The CDR3 DNA sequence: TGCAGCGCCATTGGTAGCGCTAGGGCCGCCTACGAGCAGTACTTC. This encodes CSAIGSARAAYEQYF.

This clonotype has at least ten counts. The chain has TRBV7-2 and TRBJ2-7, with 9 nucleotides matching TRBD1. The CDR3 has 15 amino acids. V dropped 5 bases and J dropped 1; count of bases not matched to a gene: 6. Germline CDR1 SGHTA, CDR2 FQGNSA. Here the CDR3 reads CASSSGQGRSYEQYF. The CDR3 DNA reads TGTGCCAGCAGCAGCGGACAGGGGAGGTCCTACGAGCAGTACTTC.

A remark on this clonotype: One end of the junction is discordant with germline, which a read error may explain. The chain joins TRBV9 to TRBJ2-1, with D maybe TRBD2 (5 bases). The CDR3 sequence is 15 residues long. Germline V gene data show CDR1 as SGDLS and CDR2 as YYNGEE. The CDR3 sequence: CAGSVGSSQANEQFF. As DNA, the CDR3 is TGTGCCGGCAGCGTAGGGAGCTCCCAGGCTAATGAGCAGTTCTTC. Drawing the rest from reference TRBV9 and TRBJ2-1, the complete variable domain is DSGVTQTPKHLITATGQRVTLRCSPRSGDLSVYWYQQSLDQGLQFLIQYYNGEERAKGNILERFSAQQFPDLHSELNLSSLELGDSALYFCAGSVGSSQANEQFFGPGTRLTVL.

This clonotype was seen only a few times. This chain connects TRBV7-3 to TRBJ2-5; D gene uncertain. Germline V CDR1 and CDR2: SGHTA, FQGTGA. The CDR3 has 14 residues. The V and J ends lost 4 bases and 2 bases respectively, with 11 bases between them. The DNA of the CDR3 is TGTGCCAGCAGCTCCTCCGGGCAACAAGAGACCCAGTACTTC. This translates into CASSSSGQQETQYF.

The chain links TRBV9 to TRBJ2-4, with D possibly being TRBD2 (5 bases). The DNA end is a closer match to TRBJ2-7, so the J assignment may be wrong. The germline V gene has CDR1 SGDLS and CDR2 YYNGEE. The CDR3 consists of 16 residues. The DNA of the CDR3 is TGTGCCAGCAGCGTAGGGATTCGGGGTAAAAATTACGAGCAGTACTTC. Translating gives CASSVGIRGKNYEQYF.

The J gene is TRBJ1-1, the V gene TRBV12-3 or TRBV12-4, with TRBD1 matching over 7 bases. The CDR3 contains 14 residues. V gave up 6 bases and J gave up 4 bases; unmatched junction bases: 8. CDR3 in DNA: TGTGCCAGCAGCCCTGTACAGGGGAGCACTGAAGCTTTCTTT. It translates to CASSPVQGSTEAFF.

This clonotype appeared many times. The CDR3 loop reads CASSQNSGANVLTF. CDR3 nucleotides: TGTGCCAGCAGTCAGAACTCTGGGGCCAACGTCCTGACTTTC. V gene TRBV7-2 combines with J gene TRBJ2-6; D ambiguous. The CDR3 is 14 residues long. Trimming pared 6 bases from V and 0 bases from J, leaving 6 bases between. In germline, CDR1 is SGHTA, CDR2 FQGNSA.

This clonotype was detected a few times. V usage is TRBV15 and J usage is TRBJ1-1, with unresolved D. The germline gives CDR1 LNHNV, CDR2 YYDKDF (reference sequence). The CDR3 extends over 14 amino acids. Trimming took 1 base from V and 0 from J, leaving 6 bases between them. The CDR3 sequence is CATSRAIMNTEAFF. Written as DNA, the CDR3 is TGTGCCACCAGCAGAGCTATCATGAACACTGAAGCTTTCTTT.

V usage is TRBV4-1 and J usage is TRBJ2-1, with D possibly matching TRBD1 (6 bases). The germline V and J ends were trimmed by 0 bases and 0 bases, with 9 bases remaining between them. Germline V lookup: CDR1 MGHRA, CDR2 YSYEKL. The CDR3 runs 16 residues. The CDR3 DNA sequence: TGCGCCAGCAGCCAAGAGGTGGGGGCCTCCTACAATGAGCAGTTCTTC. Its translation is CASSQEVGASYNEQFF.

This chain connects TRBV5-1 to TRBJ2-5; TRBD2 might be the D (5 bases). Germline-derived CDR1 and CDR2 are SGHRS and YFSETQ. The CDR3 extends over 15 amino acids. V lost 0 bases to trimming and J lost 11 bases, with 20 bases between them. The CDR3 sequence: CASSLAVGSRKEQYF. CDR3 DNA sequence: TGCGCCAGCAGCTTGGCCGTGGGGAGCCGTAAGGAGCAGTACTTC.

Concerning this clonotype: The junction departs from germline at one end; a sequencing error may be responsible. The rearrangement uses TRBV12-3 or TRBV12-4 and TRBJ1-6; 10 positions agree with TRBD1. The CDR3 runs 15 residues. As DNA, the CDR3 is TGTGCCAGCAGTTCTGAGGGACAGGGGTTTTCACCCCGCCACTTT. Translating gives CASSSEGQGFSPRHF.

Many counts were recorded for this clonotype. The J gene is TRBJ2-1, the V gene TRBV15; D may be TRBD1 (7 bases). The CDR3 spans 15 residues. Trimming removed 3 bases at V and 5 bases at J, with 14 bases between. CDR1 is LNHNV, CDR2 YYDKDF, per germline (reference sequence). The CDR3 reads CATSREGRGNNEQFF. The CDR3, as DNA: TGTGCCACCAGCAGGGAGGGCAGGGGGAACAATGAGCAGTTCTTC.

This clonotype was recorded only once. J is TRBJ2-7 and V is TRBV21-1; TRBD1 is taken as the D call from the table, unchecked against the DNA. TRBV21-1 is annotated as a pseudogene. There are 16 residues in the CDR3. The CDR3 sequence: CASSKSAGTGWYEQYF. In DNA, the CDR3 is TGTGCCAGCAGCAAAAGTGCCGGGACAGGGTGGTACGAGCAGTACTTC.

The table lists this clonotype with a few counts. The DNA of the CDR3 is TGCGCCAGCAGCCAAGGACAGGGGGCGGGTCAGCCCCAGCATTTT. This sequence encodes CASSQGQGAGQPQHF. The chain is built from TRBV4-1 and TRBJ1-5; TRBD1 matches at 10 bases. After removal of 1 base from V and 6 bases from J, the junction contained 3 bases not matched to a gene. Germline V CDR1 and CDR2: MGHRA, YSYEKL. CDR3 length: 15 residues.